Shown below are 29 T cell receptor beta chains from a single sample sequenced in a study of blood T cell repertoires in COVID-19. Here immunoSEQ multiplex PCR was the method, and the copy in TCRdb shows in-frame clones only, minus some. The sample records 70,000 or so clones, about nine tenths being singletons. Sequencing input: peripheral blood. The receptors derive from a woman older than 75 with active COVID-19.

The chain couples TRBV7-2 to TRBJ2-7; 9 bases agree with TRBD2. V shed 2 bases, J shed 6 bases, and the junction held 17 bases outside the gene matches. The CDR3 covers 18 residues. Germline CDR1 reads SGHTA; CDR2 reads FQGNSA. CDR3 bases: TGTGCCAGCAGCTTATACTCTGGGGCTAGCGGGATGTCGGGCGAGCAGTACTTC. Its translation is CASSLYSGASGMSGEQYF.

The genes are TRBV29-1 and TRBJ2-5; 7 nucleotides match TRBD1. CDR1 and CDR2 (germline): SQVTM, ANQGSEA. CDR3 length equals 11 residues. The CDR3 region is CSGQDQETQYF. The CDR3 nucleotides are TGCAGTGGACAGGACCAAGAGACCCAGTACTTC. Full variable domain (outside the CDR3, taken from reference TRBV29-1 and TRBJ2-5): SAVISQKPSRDICQRGTSLTIQCQVDSQVTMMFWYRQQPGQSLTLIATANQGSEATYESGFVIDKFPISRPNLTFSTLTVSNMSPEDSSIYLCSGQDQETQYFGPGTRLLVL.

This chain joins TRBV5-1 and TRBJ2-1; 8 bases match TRBD2. The CDR3 spans 14 residues. Germline CDR1 reads SGHRS; CDR2 reads YFSETQ. V lost 7 bases, J lost 4 bases, and 7 bases stayed unmatched. The CDR3 nucleotides are TGCGCCAGCCGTGCCAGCGGGAGTTACAATGAGCAGTTCTTC. Protein sequence: CASRASGSYNEQFF.

V gene TRBV18 combines with J gene TRBJ1-1; D remains unclear. The CDR3 sequence is 15 residues long. The V gene's germline CDR1 is KGHSH and CDR2 LQKENI. Trimming pared 6 bases from V and 3 bases from J, leaving 17 bases between. In DNA form, the CDR3 reads TGTGCCAGCTCCCGGACCGGGGTAGGGTACACTGAAGCTTTCTTT. Translated: CASSRTGVGYTEAFF.

The chain is built from TRBV6-5 and TRBJ1-2; 9 nucleotides match TRBD1. V lost 0 bases, J lost 4 bases, and 6 bases stayed unmatched. The germline CDR1 and CDR2 sequences are MNHEY and SVGAGI. The CDR3 has 16 residues. The CDR3: CASSYSRTGGTYGYTF. DNA for the CDR3: TGTGCCAGCAGTTACTCGCGTACAGGGGGCACCTATGGCTACACCTTC.

The chain combines TRBV12-5 with TRBJ2-5; D call uncertain. Deletions cut 11 bases from V and 7 bases from J, with 11 bases between. CDR3 length equals 10 residues. CDR1 and CDR2 from the germline V gene are LGHNT and FRNRAP. For the CDR3, the DNA is TGTGCTGCTCCGGGTGGGACCCAGTACTTC. It encodes CAAPGGTQYF.

The chain joins TRBV12-3 or TRBV12-4 to TRBJ2-2, with unresolved D. Trimming stripped 5 bases from V and 8 bases from J, with 9 bases between. This CDR3 is built from 12 residues. Here the CDR3 reads CASSHPAGELFF. CDR3 nucleotide sequence: TGTGCCAGCAGTCATCCAGCGGGGGAGCTGTTTTTT.

The J gene is TRBJ2-3, the V gene TRBV19; the match to TRBD2 covers 14 bases. This CDR3 spans 17 amino acids. The trim removed 4 bases at V and 0 bases at J, leaving 3 bases unmatched. Germline assignment: CDR1 LNHDA and CDR2 SQIVND (reference sequence). The CDR3 coding sequence is TGTGCCAGTAGTAGGACTAGCGGGAGGTTTAGCACAGATACGCAGTATTTT. Translation: CASSRTSGRFSTDTQYF.

The chain joins TRBV3-1 (or the pseudogene TRBV3-2) to TRBJ2-1, with TRBD2 matching over 10 bases. Trimming at V came to 4 bases and at J to 4 bases, leaving 10 bases not matched to a gene. The CDR3 covers 17 residues. The germline gives CDR1 LGHDT, CDR2 YNNKEL (reference sequence). Here the CDR3 reads CASSPDLAGVGYNEQFF. CDR3 nucleotide sequence: TGTGCCAGCAGCCCCGACCTAGCGGGAGTCGGTTACAATGAGCAGTTCTTC.

This clone was seen a handful of times. The chain has TRBV6-5 and TRBJ2-2; 9 bases are shared with TRBD1. The V gene end was trimmed by 4 bases and the J gene end by 2 bases; junction bases not matched to a gene: 5. The CDR3 totals 16 residues. Germline V gives CDR1 MNHEY, CDR2 SVGAGI. The DNA of the CDR3 is TGTGCCAGCAGTTCCCTGGGACAGGGCAACACCGGGGAGCTGTTTTTT. This sequence encodes CASSSLGQGNTGELFF.

This rearrangement joins TRBV5-6 to TRBJ2-2, with 9 bases matching TRBD1. Germline assignment: CDR1 SGHDT and CDR2 YYEEEE. With 0 bases clipped from V and 8 bases from J, the junction kept 5 bases outside the gene matches. The length of the CDR3 is 15 residues. The DNA of the CDR3 is TGTGCCAGCAGCTTGGTCGGACAGGGGATTGGGGAGCTGTTTTTT. This encodes CASSLVGQGIGELFF.

CDR3 amino acids: CASSYSTGPYEQYF. DNA for the CDR3: TGTGCCAGCAGTTACTCCACAGGGCCCTACGAGCAGTACTTC. This rearrangement joins TRBV6-2 or TRBV6-3 to TRBJ2-7, with D possibly matching TRBD1 (6 bases). From germline, CDR1 is MNHEY and CDR2 SVGEGT. The CDR3 extends over 14 amino acids. Trimming pared 0 bases from V and 2 bases from J, leaving 8 bases between.

As DNA, the CDR3 is TGTGCCACCAGTGGCACTAGCGGGAGGAGGGGGGCCAACGTCCTGACTTTC. It specifies CATSGTSGRRGANVLTF. This sequence joins TRBV24-1 and TRBJ2-6; 12 bases fit TRBD2. Trimming removed 5 bases from V and 4 bases from J; junction bases left unmatched: 5. Germline values: CDR1 KGHDR, CDR2 SFDVKD. The CDR3 totals 17 residues.

The J gene is TRBJ2-1, the V gene TRBV21-1; the listed D gene, TRBD1, was not tested against the DNA. TRBV21-1 is reported as a pseudogene. This CDR3 is built from 17 residues. CDR3 DNA sequence: TGTGCCAGCAGCGACTGGAACCGGGACAGGGGCTACAATGAGCAGTTCTTC. It yields the protein CASSDWNRDRGYNEQFF.

The V gene is TRBV11-3, the J gene TRBJ2-1, with 8 bases aligning to TRBD1. CDR3 length: 15 residues. In germline, CDR1 is SGHNT, CDR2 YENEEA. Trimming cost V 4 bases and J 5 bases; bases outside gene matches: 7. The CDR3 nucleotides read TGTGCCAGCAGCTGGGCGGGGACAGGAGACAATGAGCAGTTCTTC. As protein: CASSWAGTGDNEQFF.

The genes are TRBV2 and TRBJ2-4, with 8 bases that match TRBD1. The germline gives CDR1 SNHLY, CDR2 FYNNEI. Trimming took 5 bases from V and 0 from J; bases not matched to a gene: 3. The CDR3 contains 15 residues. The CDR3 region is CASSRQGIAKNIQYF. CDR3 DNA sequence: TGTGCCAGCAGTAGACAGGGGATAGCCAAAAACATTCAGTACTTC.

The chain has TRBV7-2 and TRBJ2-3; D perhaps matches TRBD2 (7 bases). The CDR3 is made up of 14 amino acids. Trimming left V 5 bases short and J 8 bases short, with 17 bases between. Looked up from germline, CDR1 is SGHTA and CDR2 is FQGNSA. In DNA form, the CDR3 reads TGTGCCAGCAGCATGACAGGTCCGGGGGGTACGCAGTATTTT. Translated: CASSMTGPGGTQYF.

The chain links TRBV18 to TRBJ2-7; possible D gene TRBD2, 6 bases. The germline CDR1 and CDR2 sequences are KGHSH and LQKENI. Trimming stripped 3 bases from V and 9 bases from J, with 18 bases between. The CDR3 loop spans 14 amino acids. The CDR3 protein is CASSPPGGVTVQYF. The CDR3 DNA sequence: TGTGCCAGCTCACCCCCCGGCGGGGTGACCGTGCAGTACTTC.

The J gene is TRBJ2-1, the V gene TRBV6-6, with TRBD2 matching over 9 bases. The V gene end was trimmed by 4 bases and the J gene end by 9 bases; junction bases not matched to a gene: 10. CDR1 and CDR2 from the germline V gene are MNHNY and SVGAGI (reference sequence). The CDR3 is 15 amino acids. DNA of the CDR3: TGTGCCAGCAGTTCCCGGGGTAGCGGGAGAACTGAGCAGTTCTTC. Protein: CASSSRGSGRTEQFF.

The chain carries TRBV7-3 and TRBJ2-7; weak D call: TRBD1 (5 bases). Trimming took off 2 bases at V and 2 bases at J, with 10 bases between the two ends. This CDR3 is 14 amino acids long. Germline V CDR1 and CDR2: SGHTA, FQGTGA. CDR3 sequence reads: CASSLGAGPYEQYF. DNA of the CDR3: TGTGCCAGCAGCTTAGGAGCAGGGCCCTACGAGCAGTACTTC.

This sequence joins TRBV6-2 or TRBV6-3 and TRBJ2-7; tentatively, D is TRBD2 (6 bases). The CDR3 covers 14 residues. Per the germline V gene, CDR1 is MNHEY and CDR2 is SVGEGT. V dropped 6 bases and J dropped 4 bases, with 16 bases sitting between them. This chain's CDR3 is CASSFSGVVYEQYF. CDR3 nucleotides: TGTGCCAGCAGCTTCTCGGGGGTAGTGTACGAGCAGTACTTC.

The V gene is TRBV28, the J gene TRBJ1-5; D is unresolved. The length of the CDR3 is 12 residues. Trimming took off 7 bases at V and 6 bases at J, with 10 bases between the two ends. The germline V gene has CDR1 MDHEN and CDR2 SYDVKM. The CDR3 is CASTVLPQPQHF. The CDR3 region has the DNA TGTGCCAGCACCGTCCTTCCTCAGCCCCAGCATTTT.

This chain connects TRBV29-1 to TRBJ2-1; 9 bases line up with TRBD2. CDR1 and CDR2 (germline): SQVTM, ANQGSEA. This CDR3 contains 16 residues. With 7 bases clipped from V and 6 bases from J, the junction kept 16 bases outside the gene matches. CDR3 loop: CSGGGRVSGSPNEQFF. The CDR3 bases are TGCAGCGGAGGGGGCCGGGTTAGCGGGAGTCCCAATGAGCAGTTCTTC.

This chain links TRBV19 with TRBJ2-7, with D hard to call. The V and J ends lost 6 bases and 3 bases respectively, with 12 bases between them. The germline V gene encodes CDR1 LNHDA and CDR2 SQIVND (reference sequence). There are 13 residues in the CDR3. The CDR3: CASRDGPNYEQYF. The DNA of the CDR3 is TGTGCCAGTAGGGATGGGCCCAACTACGAGCAGTACTTC. Together with reference TRBV19 and TRBJ2-7, the CDR3 gives the full variable domain: DGGITQSPKYLFRKEGQNVTLSCEQNLNHDAMYWYRQDPGQGLRLIYYSQIVNDFQKGDIAEGYSVSREKKESFPLTVTSAQKNPTAFYLCASRDGPNYEQYFGPGTRLTVT.

The chain has TRBV19 and TRBJ1-3; 7 nucleotides agree with TRBD1. This CDR3 has 18 residues. The V gene's germline CDR1 is LNHDA and CDR2 SQIVND (reference sequence). V shed 3 bases and J 0 bases; nucleotides not matched to a gene: 11. The CDR3 spells CASSIPPGQRSSGNTIYF. CDR3 sequence (DNA): TGTGCCAGTAGTATTCCCCCGGGACAGCGTTCCTCTGGAAACACCATATATTTT. Looking up the rest from reference TRBV19 and TRBJ1-3 gives the full variable domain: DGGITQSPKYLFRKEGQNVTLSCEQNLNHDAMYWYRQDPGQGLRLIYYSQIVNDFQKGDIAEGYSVSREKKESFPLTVTSAQKNPTAFYLCASSIPPGQRSSGNTIYFGEGSWLTVV.

V gene TRBV2 combines with J gene TRBJ2-7; 10 bases agree with TRBD2. CDR1 is SNHLY, CDR2 FYNNEI, per germline. Trimming removed 6 bases from V and 4 bases from J; junction bases left unmatched: 6. CDR3 length: 14 residues. CDR3 loop: CASSQRTSGYEQYF. The CDR3 nucleotides are TGTGCCAGCAGCCAAAGGACTAGCGGTTACGAGCAGTACTTC.

This clone was detected once. The CDR3 DNA follows: TGTGCCAGCAGCCAAGTGGTGGGAGGCCCTTACAATGAGCAGTTCTTC. Its translation: CASSQVVGGPYNEQFF. The chain joins TRBV3-1 (or the pseudogene TRBV3-2) to TRBJ2-1; D is perhaps TRBD2 (6 bases). The CDR3 runs to 16 residues. V lost 1 base to trimming and J lost 4 bases, with 14 bases between them. Germline V gives CDR1 LGHDT, CDR2 YNNKEL (reference sequence).

This chain uses TRBV5-6 with TRBJ1-2; possible D gene TRBD1, 5 bases. The germline V gene encodes CDR1 SGHDT and CDR2 YYEEEE. Trimming pared 4 bases from V and 8 bases from J, leaving 15 bases between. The CDR3 length is 13 residues. CDR3 bases: TGTGCCAGCAGCAGGCGGGGCCATTGGGGCTACACCTTC. The encoded protein is CASSRRGHWGYTF.

The chain has TRBV28 and TRBJ2-3; no definite D call. The germline V gene encodes CDR1 MDHEN and CDR2 SYDVKM. Between the trimmed V and J ends, which lost 8 bases and 1 base, there was a span of 10 bases. The CDR3 is made up of 13 amino acids. CDR3 loop: CASCSSGTDTQYF. The CDR3 DNA sequence: TGTGCCAGCTGTAGCTCAGGCACAGATACGCAGTATTTT.